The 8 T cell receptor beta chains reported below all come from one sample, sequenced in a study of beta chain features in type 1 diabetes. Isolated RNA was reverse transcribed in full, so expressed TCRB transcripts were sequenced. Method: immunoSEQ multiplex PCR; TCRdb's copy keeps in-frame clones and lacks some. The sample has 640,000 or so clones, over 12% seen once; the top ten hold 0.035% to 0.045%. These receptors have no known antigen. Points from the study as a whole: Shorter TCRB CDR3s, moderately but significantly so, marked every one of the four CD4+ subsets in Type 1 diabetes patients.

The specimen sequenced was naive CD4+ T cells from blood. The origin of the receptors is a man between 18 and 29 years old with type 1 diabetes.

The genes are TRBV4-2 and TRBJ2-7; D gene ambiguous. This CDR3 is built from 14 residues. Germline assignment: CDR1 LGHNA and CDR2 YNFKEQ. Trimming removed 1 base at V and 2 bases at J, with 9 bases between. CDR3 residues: CASSQVSDPYEQYF. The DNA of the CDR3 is TGTGCCAGCAGCCAAGTCTCGGACCCCTACGAGCAGTACTTC.

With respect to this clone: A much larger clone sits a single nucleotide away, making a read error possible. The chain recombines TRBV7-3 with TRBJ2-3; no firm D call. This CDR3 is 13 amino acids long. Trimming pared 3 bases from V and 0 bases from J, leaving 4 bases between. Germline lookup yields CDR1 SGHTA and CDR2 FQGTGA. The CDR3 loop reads CASSLGSTDTQYF. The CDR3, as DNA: TGTGCCAGCAGCTTGGGCAGCACAGATACGCAGTATTTT.

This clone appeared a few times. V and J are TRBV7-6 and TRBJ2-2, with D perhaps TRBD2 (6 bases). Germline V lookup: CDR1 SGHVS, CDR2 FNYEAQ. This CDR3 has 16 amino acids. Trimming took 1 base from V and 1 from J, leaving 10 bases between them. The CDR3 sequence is CASSLVGGLNTGELFF. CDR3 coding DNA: TGTGCCAGCAGCTTAGTTGGAGGGTTGAACACCGGGGAGCTGTTTTTT.

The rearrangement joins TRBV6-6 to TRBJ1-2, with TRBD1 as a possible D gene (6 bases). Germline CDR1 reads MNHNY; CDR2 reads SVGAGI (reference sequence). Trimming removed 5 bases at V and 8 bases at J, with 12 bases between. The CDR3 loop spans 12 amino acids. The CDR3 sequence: CASSTGRGGYTF. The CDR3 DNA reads TGTGCCAGCAGTACAGGGCGGGGCGGCTACACCTTC.

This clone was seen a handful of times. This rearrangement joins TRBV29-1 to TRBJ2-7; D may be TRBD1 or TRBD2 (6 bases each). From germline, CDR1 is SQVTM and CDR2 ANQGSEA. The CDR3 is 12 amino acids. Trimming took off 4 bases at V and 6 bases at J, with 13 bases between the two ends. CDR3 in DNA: TGCAGCGTTGCTCGAGGGGGGTCCGAGCAGTACTTC. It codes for CSVARGGSEQYF.

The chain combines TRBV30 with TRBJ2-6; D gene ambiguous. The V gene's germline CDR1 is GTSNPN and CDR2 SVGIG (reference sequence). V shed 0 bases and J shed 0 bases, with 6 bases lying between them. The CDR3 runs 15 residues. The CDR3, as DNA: TGTGCCTGGAGTGTTCAGTACTCTGGGGCCAACGTCCTGACTTTC. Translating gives CAWSVQYSGANVLTF. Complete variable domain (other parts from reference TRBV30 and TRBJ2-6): SQTIHQWPATLVQPVGSPLSLECTVEGTSNPNLYWYRQAAGRGLQLLFYSVGIGQISSEVPQNLSASRPQDRQFILSSKKLLLSDSGFYLCAWSVQYSGANVLTFGAGSRLTVL.

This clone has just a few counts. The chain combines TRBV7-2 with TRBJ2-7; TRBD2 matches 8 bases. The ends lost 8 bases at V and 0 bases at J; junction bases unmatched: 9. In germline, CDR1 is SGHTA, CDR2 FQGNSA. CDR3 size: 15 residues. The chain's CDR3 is CASGSGGSSSYEQYF. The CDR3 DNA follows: TGTGCCAGCGGAAGCGGGGGCTCGAGCTCCTACGAGCAGTACTTC.

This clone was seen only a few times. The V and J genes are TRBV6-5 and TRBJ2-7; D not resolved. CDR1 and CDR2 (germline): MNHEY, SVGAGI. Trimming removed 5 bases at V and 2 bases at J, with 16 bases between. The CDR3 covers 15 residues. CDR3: CASSLAINAPYEQYF. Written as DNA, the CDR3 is TGTGCCAGCAGTCTCGCGATTAACGCTCCCTACGAGCAGTACTTC.